What follows are 31 T cell receptor beta chains derived from one specimen sequenced in a study of T cell responses to AZD1222 COVID-19 vaccine. Clones were sequenced by immunoSEQ multiplex PCR, and TCRdb holds only the in-frame ones, with some missing. The sample records roughly 120,000 clones, approximately 92% being singletons. Source: peripheral blood, taken on day 0 of AZD1222 vaccination. These receptors all come from an adult in good health.

The chain employs TRBV5-6 and TRBJ1-1; no reliable D call. Trimming removed 4 bases from V and 7 bases from J, with 11 bases in between. CDR1 SGHDT and CDR2 YYEEEE come from the germline V gene. The length of the CDR3 is 12 residues. The CDR3 protein is CASSPDGYEAFF. The CDR3, as DNA: TGTGCCAGCAGCCCGGACGGGTATGAAGCTTTCTTT.

In its sample, this clone was seen once. V gene TRBV24-1 combines with J gene TRBJ2-3; 10 nucleotides line up with TRBD1. The CDR3 consists of 19 residues. The germline CDR1 and CDR2 sequences are KGHDR and SFDVKD. V was pared by 2 bases and J by 3 bases, with 13 bases of the junction left unmatched. CDR3 DNA sequence: TGTGCCACCAGTGATTCCATCGGGCGGGGGACAGGGGTAACAGATACGCAGTATTTT. As protein: CATSDSIGRGTGVTDTQYF.

The chain couples TRBV2 to TRBJ1-5; 10 bases fit TRBD1. The CDR3 is made up of 15 amino acids. The germline CDR1 and CDR2 sequences are SNHLY and FYNNEI. V shed 6 bases and J 4 bases; nucleotides not matched to a gene: 6. The CDR3 nucleotides are TGTGCCAGCAGGGTCCGGACAGGGGGAAATCAGCCCCAGCATTTT. Translated: CASRVRTGGNQPQHF.

The J gene is TRBJ2-7, the V gene TRBV29-1; D possibly matches TRBD1 or TRBD2 (7 bases each). Germline values: CDR1 SQVTM, CDR2 ANQGSEA. The CDR3 is made up of 16 amino acids. Trimming took off 3 bases at V and 5 bases at J, with 23 bases between the two ends. Here the CDR3 reads CSVEGQLGGESNEQYF. CDR3 bases: TGCAGCGTTGAGGGACAGCTGGGGGGGGAAAGTAACGAGCAGTACTTC.

This chain joins TRBV30 and TRBJ2-7, with D possibly TRBD2 on 7 matching bases. The CDR3 has 13 amino acids. Germline V gene lookup returns CDR1 GTSNPN and CDR2 SVGIG (reference sequence). Trimming took off 4 bases at V and 6 bases at J, with 16 bases between the two ends. The CDR3 DNA reads TGTGCCTGGAACATAAAGAGGGGGGGCGAGCAGTACTTC. It translates to CAWNIKRGGEQYF.

The genes are TRBV7-2 and TRBJ1-5, with D possibly TRBD1 on 6 matching bases. Germline assignment: CDR1 SGHTA and CDR2 FQGNSA. V shed 3 bases and J shed 5 bases, with 14 bases lying between them. The CDR3 sequence is 15 residues long. In nucleotides, the CDR3 is TGTGCCAGCAGCTTGCAGGGGCCGGGGGATCAGCCCCAGCATTTT. Translating gives CASSLQGPGDQPQHF. Variable domain in full (rest from reference TRBV7-2 and TRBJ1-5): GAGVSQSPSNKVTEKGKDVELRCDPISGHTALYWYRQSLGQGLEFLIYFQGNSAPDKSGLPSDRFSAERTGGSVSTLTIQRTQQEDSAVYLCASSLQGPGDQPQHFGDGTRLSIL.

The V call is TRBV5-1, the J call TRBJ1-4; D ambiguous. Trimming removed 0 bases at V and 0 bases at J, with 6 bases between. Germline V gene sequence: CDR1 SGHRS, CDR2 YFSETQ. The CDR3 loop spans 15 amino acids. CDR3 loop: CASSLGDTTNEKLFF. In nucleotides, the CDR3 is TGCGCCAGCAGCTTGGGCGATACAACTAATGAAAAACTGTTTTTT. The variable domain in full, completed from reference TRBV5-1 and TRBJ1-4, reads KAGVTQTPRYLIKTRGQQVTLSCSPISGHRSVSWYQQTPGQGLQFLFEYFSETQRNKGNFPGRFSGRQFSNSRSEMNVSTLELGDSALYLCASSLGDTTNEKLFFGSGTQLSVL.

The V call is TRBV4-3, the J call TRBJ1-6, with D unresolved. The germline V gene encodes CDR1 LGHNA and CDR2 YSLEER. The CDR3 runs to 17 residues. V gave up 1 base and J gave up 9 bases, with 19 bases separating them. The CDR3 loop is CASSQGLRRQTASPLHF. The CDR3, as DNA: TGCGCCAGCAGCCAAGGGCTTCGAAGACAAACGGCTTCACCCCTCCACTTT.

This clone was detected only once. The V gene is TRBV19, the J gene TRBJ2-3, with TRBD1 identical over 8 bases. With 7 bases clipped from V and 6 bases from J, the junction kept 12 bases outside the gene matches. The CDR3 has 15 residues. From germline, CDR1 is LNHDA and CDR2 SQIVND (reference sequence). CDR3 bases: TGTGCCAGTATGCGTGACAGGGGATCTCCGGATACGCAGTATTTT. As protein: CASMRDRGSPDTQYF.

This rearrangement joins TRBV13 to TRBJ1-1, with a tentative D call TRBD1 (6 bases). V was clipped by 11 bases and J by 1 base, with 11 bases between them. CDR1 PRHDT and CDR2 FYEKMQ come from the germline V gene (reference sequence). This CDR3 contains 12 residues. DNA of the CDR3: TGTGCCTGCCAAGGGGGGAACACTGAAGCTTTCTTT. Residues: CACQGGNTEAFF.

The gene calls are TRBV5-6 and TRBJ1-1, with D unresolved. The CDR3 spans 14 residues. The germline CDR1 and CDR2 sequences are SGHDT and YYEEEE. V was pared by 0 bases and J by 11 bases, with 17 bases between. The CDR3 sequence is CASSLGQDDRGAFF. Here the CDR3 DNA reads TGTGCCAGCAGCTTGGGGCAGGATGATCGAGGGGCTTTCTTT. Supplemented by reference TRBV5-6 and TRBJ1-1, the full variable domain reads DAGVTQSPTHLIKTRGQQVTLRCSPKSGHDTVSWYQQALGQGPQFIFQYYEEEERQRGNFPDRFSGHQFPNYSSELNVNALLLGDSALYLCASSLGQDDRGAFFGQGTRLTVV.

The chain combines TRBV4-3 with TRBJ1-2, with 9 bases identical to TRBD1. Germline V gene sequence: CDR1 LGHNA, CDR2 YSLEER. CDR3 length equals 17 residues. The junction had 13 bases not matched to a gene; V was cut back by 0 bases and J by 8 bases. This CDR3 reads CASSQDKGQGRTKGYTF. DNA of the CDR3: TGCGCCAGCAGCCAAGATAAAGGACAGGGGAGGACGAAGGGCTACACCTTC.

The CDR3 is CASSIGYSGSETQYF. Written as DNA, the CDR3 is TGTGCCAGTAGTATTGGGTATAGCGGGTCGGAGACCCAGTACTTC. The J gene is TRBJ2-5, the V gene TRBV19, with TRBD2 identical over 7 bases. Germline V gene lookup returns CDR1 LNHDA and CDR2 SQIVND (reference sequence). The CDR3 totals 15 residues. J was trimmed by 5 bases and V by 3 bases; bases with no gene match: 9.

The rearrangement uses TRBV5-1 and TRBJ1-1, with D perhaps TRBD1 (5 bases). V was cut by 0 bases and J by 9 bases, with 18 bases left in between. The CDR3 runs 15 residues. Germline V gene lookup returns CDR1 SGHRS and CDR2 YFSETQ. The CDR3 spells CASSLAELVRGQAFF. In DNA, the CDR3 is TGCGCCAGCAGCTTGGCCGAGCTGGTGAGGGGACAAGCTTTCTTT.

The chain carries TRBV19 and TRBJ1-4; D is undetermined. With 2 bases removed from V and 5 bases from J, the gap between germline ends came to 18 bases. The CDR3 spans 17 residues. Germline CDR1 and CDR2: LNHDA and SQIVND (reference sequence). The DNA of the CDR3 is TGTGCCAGTAGTATACCGGCTCGTCGGGGTTACAATGAAAAACTGTTTTTT. Protein product: CASSIPARRGYNEKLFF. The whole variable domain, remainder taken from reference TRBV19 and TRBJ1-4, is DGGITQSPKYLFRKEGQNVTLSCEQNLNHDAMYWYRQDPGQGLRLIYYSQIVNDFQKGDIAEGYSVSREKKESFPLTVTSAQKNPTAFYLCASSIPARRGYNEKLFFGSGTQLSVL.

This clone was seen only a few times. This chain links TRBV30 with TRBJ2-1; 10 bases fit TRBD1. The CDR3 is 16 amino acids. Trimming removed 4 bases from V and 6 bases from J; junction bases left unmatched: 12. In germline, CDR1 is GTSNPN, CDR2 SVGIG (reference sequence). The CDR3 sequence is CAWMGQGRYYGNEQFF. For the CDR3, the DNA is TGTGCCTGGATGGGACAGGGGAGGTATTATGGCAATGAGCAGTTCTTC.

The CDR3: CASSQELGGTGELFF. CDR3 in DNA: TGCGCCAGCAGCCAAGAATTGGGGGGAACCGGGGAGCTGTTTTTT. The chain is built from TRBV4-1 and TRBJ2-2, with TRBD2 as a possible D gene (6 bases). V gave up 0 bases and J gave up 5 bases, with 10 bases separating them. Looked up from germline, CDR1 is MGHRA and CDR2 is YSYEKL. This CDR3 is built from 15 residues.

The chain couples TRBV7-2 to TRBJ1-2, with D possibly being TRBD1 (5 bases). Per the germline V gene, CDR1 is SGHTA and CDR2 is FQGNSA. This CDR3 is 13 amino acids long. The V end lost 2 bases, the J end lost 8 bases, and 12 bases lay between the germline ends. DNA of the CDR3: TGTGCCAGCAGCTTACCCCCTGGACAAGGCTACACCTTC. This encodes CASSLPPGQGYTF.

The rearrangement uses TRBV5-1 and TRBJ2-1; a weak D match, TRBD2 (6 bases). Per germline, CDR1 SGHRS and CDR2 YFSETQ. CDR3 size: 15 residues. V was cut by 2 bases and J by 3 bases, with 12 bases left in between. The CDR3 reads CASSLGTVFYNEQFF. Here the CDR3 DNA reads TGCGCCAGCAGCTTAGGGACTGTATTCTACAATGAGCAGTTCTTC.

The chain couples TRBV2 to TRBJ1-2; TRBD1 agrees at 7 bases. CDR3 length: 14 residues. V was pared by 5 bases and J by 6 bases, with 9 bases of the junction left unmatched. Germline assignment: CDR1 SNHLY and CDR2 FYNNEI. The CDR3 region is CASSTTGSSDGYTF. The CDR3 bases are TGTGCCAGCAGTACGACAGGGAGCTCTGATGGCTACACCTTC.

The chain couples TRBV2 to TRBJ1-6, with 7 bases aligning to TRBD1. Trimming cost V 8 bases and J 3 bases; bases outside gene matches: 4. Germline loops: CDR1 SNHLY, CDR2 FYNNEI. The CDR3 loop spans 14 amino acids. The CDR3 loop is CASGRDSYNSPLHF. CDR3 nucleotides: TGTGCCAGCGGTAGGGACAGCTATAATTCACCCCTCCACTTT.

V and J are TRBV4-1 and TRBJ2-4; 8 positions match TRBD2. V was pared by 4 bases and J by 13 bases, with 9 bases of the junction left unmatched. CDR3 size: 13 residues. The germline gives CDR1 MGHRA, CDR2 YSYEKL. The CDR3: CASSLIVRGGQYF. The CDR3 region has the DNA TGCGCCAGCAGCCTCATAGTCCGGGGGGGCCAGTACTTC.

This CDR3 reads CASSHLVGKNETQYF. CDR3 coding DNA: TGCGCCAGCAGCCACTTGGTGGGGAAGAACGAGACCCAGTACTTC. This chain joins TRBV4-1 and TRBJ2-5; D not certain. CDR3 length: 15 amino acids. Germline V gene lookup returns CDR1 MGHRA and CDR2 YSYEKL. The V end lost 3 bases, the J end lost 5 bases, and 16 bases lay between the germline ends.

The rearrangement joins TRBV5-4 to TRBJ1-1, with D possibly being TRBD1 (5 bases). This CDR3 contains 13 residues. V lost 4 bases and J lost 1, with 8 bases in between. CDR1 SGHNT and CDR2 YYREEE come from the germline V gene (reference sequence). CDR3 loop: CASSKQENTEAFF. Here the CDR3 DNA reads TGTGCCAGCAGCAAACAGGAGAACACTGAAGCTTTCTTT.

As concerns this clone: Distinct nucleotide sequences in the sample also encode this CDR3. The chain couples TRBV28 to TRBJ2-1, with 8 bases that match TRBD2. In germline, CDR1 is MDHEN, CDR2 SYDVKM. Trimming took 6 bases from V and 0 from J; bases not matched to a gene: 4. The CDR3 spans 15 residues. This CDR3 reads CASSPSGSSYNEQFF. CDR3 DNA: TGTGCCAGCAGCCCCAGCGGGAGCTCCTACAATGAGCAGTTCTTC.

The CDR3 DNA is TGCAGTGCTAACCCCGGGGAGACCCAGTACTTC. Translation: CSANPGETQYF. The rearrangement joins TRBV20-1 to TRBJ2-5; no clear D gene. There are 11 residues in the CDR3. With 4 bases removed from V and 5 bases from J, the gap between germline ends came to 8 bases. Germline CDR1 reads DFQATT; CDR2 reads SNEGSKA (reference sequence).

This chain connects TRBV7-9 to TRBJ1-2, with 7 bases aligning to TRBD1. The V segment lost 7 bases and the J segment 6 bases; nucleotides outside the gene matches: 11. This CDR3 contains 14 residues. CDR1 SEHNR and CDR2 FQNEAQ come from the germline V gene (reference sequence). In DNA, the CDR3 is TGTGCCAGCACCCCGTACAAGACAGGGAATGGCTACACCTTC. It encodes CASTPYKTGNGYTF. The full variable domain, in which reference TRBV7-9 and TRBJ1-2 provide the parts outside the CDR3, is DTGVSQNPRHKITKRGQNVTFRCDPISEHNRLYWYRQTLGQGPEFLTYFQNEAQLEKSRLLSDRFSAERPKGSFSTLEIQRTEQGDSAMYLCASTPYKTGNGYTFGSGTRLTVV.

The rearrangement joins TRBV18 to TRBJ1-6, with D unresolved. Germline V gene data show CDR1 as KGHSH and CDR2 as LQKENI. The CDR3 has 14 residues. Trimming left V 1 base short and J 3 bases short, with 4 bases between. The CDR3 bases are TGTGCCAGCTCACCACAGGGCTATAATTCACCCCTCCACTTT. Protein product: CASSPQGYNSPLHF.

The J gene is TRBJ1-6, the V gene TRBV18; 7 nucleotides agree with TRBD1. With V trimmed by 2 bases and J by 10 bases, 11 bases remained unmatched. Germline loops: CDR1 KGHSH, CDR2 LQKENI. This CDR3 has 16 amino acids. CDR3 sequence: CASSPVIQGTQSPLHF. Here the CDR3 DNA reads TGTGCCAGCTCACCAGTAATACAGGGGACGCAGTCACCCCTCCACTTT.

This clone was detected many times. V and J are TRBV6-1 and TRBJ1-5; tentative D call: TRBD1 (6 bases). The germline V and J ends were trimmed by 1 base and 8 bases, with 15 bases remaining between them. The CDR3 is made up of 15 amino acids. CDR1 and CDR2 (germline): MNHNS, SASEGT. The CDR3 DNA is TGTGCCAGCAGTGAAGGGGGGCAGGGAGGGGAGCCCCAGCATTTT. Protein: CASSEGGQGGEPQHF.

The genes are TRBV6-2 or TRBV6-3 and TRBJ2-2; D is possibly TRBD1 (5 bases). Germline values: CDR1 MNHEY, CDR2 SVGEGT. Between the trimmed V and J ends, which lost 0 bases and 7 bases, there was a span of 9 bases. The CDR3 covers 14 residues. The DNA for the CDR3 is TGTGCCAGCAGTTACTCTTCCGACAGCGGGGAGCTGTTTTTT. Translated, it gives CASSYSSDSGELFF.